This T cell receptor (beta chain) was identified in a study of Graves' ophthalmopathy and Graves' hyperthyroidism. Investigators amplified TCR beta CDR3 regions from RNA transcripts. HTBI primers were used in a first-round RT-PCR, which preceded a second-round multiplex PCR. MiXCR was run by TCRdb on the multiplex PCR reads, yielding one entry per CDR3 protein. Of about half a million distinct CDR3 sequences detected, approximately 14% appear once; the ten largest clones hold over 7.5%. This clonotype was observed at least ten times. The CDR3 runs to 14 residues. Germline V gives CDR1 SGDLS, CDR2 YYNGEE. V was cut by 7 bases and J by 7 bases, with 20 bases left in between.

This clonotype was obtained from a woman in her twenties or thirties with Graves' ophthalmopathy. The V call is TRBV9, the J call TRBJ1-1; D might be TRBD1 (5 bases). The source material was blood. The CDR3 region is CASGAGSSRGEAFF. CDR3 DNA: TGTGCCAGCGGAGCAGGGAGTTCACGGGGTGAAGCTTTCTTT.